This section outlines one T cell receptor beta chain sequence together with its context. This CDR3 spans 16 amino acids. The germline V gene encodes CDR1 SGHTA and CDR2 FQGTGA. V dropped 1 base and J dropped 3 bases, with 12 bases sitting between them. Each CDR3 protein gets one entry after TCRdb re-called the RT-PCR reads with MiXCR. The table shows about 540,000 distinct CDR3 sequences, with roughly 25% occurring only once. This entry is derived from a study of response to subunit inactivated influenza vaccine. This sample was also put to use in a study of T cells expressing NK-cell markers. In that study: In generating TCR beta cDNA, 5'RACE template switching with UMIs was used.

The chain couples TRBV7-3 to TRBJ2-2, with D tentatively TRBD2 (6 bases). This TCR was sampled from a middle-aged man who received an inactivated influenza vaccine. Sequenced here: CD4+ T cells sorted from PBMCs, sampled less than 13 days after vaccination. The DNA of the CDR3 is TGTGCCAGCAGCTTAATGGGGGGAGTCGACACCGGGGAGCTGTTTTTT. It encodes CASSLMGGVDTGELFF.